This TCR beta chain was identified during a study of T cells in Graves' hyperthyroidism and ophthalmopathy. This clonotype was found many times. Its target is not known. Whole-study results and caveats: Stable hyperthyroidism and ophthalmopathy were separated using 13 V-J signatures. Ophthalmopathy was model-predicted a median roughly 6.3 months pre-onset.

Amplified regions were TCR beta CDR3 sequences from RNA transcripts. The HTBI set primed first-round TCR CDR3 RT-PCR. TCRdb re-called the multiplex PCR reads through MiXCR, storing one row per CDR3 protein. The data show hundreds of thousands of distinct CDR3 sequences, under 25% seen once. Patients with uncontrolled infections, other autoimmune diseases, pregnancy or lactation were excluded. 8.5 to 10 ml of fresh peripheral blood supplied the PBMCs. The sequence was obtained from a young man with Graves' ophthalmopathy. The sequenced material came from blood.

This chain's CDR3 is CASSPFNYRGTYEQYF. CDR3 bases: TGTGCCAGCAGTCCCTTCAATTACAGGGGAACCTACGAGCAGTACTTC. The chain recombines TRBV28 with TRBJ2-7, with TRBD1 matching over 7 bases. V dropped 5 bases and J dropped 2; count of bases not matched to a gene: 12. The germline V gene has CDR1 MDHEN and CDR2 SYDVKM. This CDR3 is built from 16 residues.